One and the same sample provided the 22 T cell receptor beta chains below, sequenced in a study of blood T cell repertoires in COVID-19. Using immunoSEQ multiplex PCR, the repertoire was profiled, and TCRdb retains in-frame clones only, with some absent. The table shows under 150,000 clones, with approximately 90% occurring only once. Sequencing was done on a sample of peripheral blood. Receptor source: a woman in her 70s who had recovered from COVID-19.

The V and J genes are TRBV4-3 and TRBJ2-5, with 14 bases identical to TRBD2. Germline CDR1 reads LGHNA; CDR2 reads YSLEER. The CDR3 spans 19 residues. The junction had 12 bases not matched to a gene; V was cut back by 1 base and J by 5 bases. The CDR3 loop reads CASSQGPPGLAGAGETQYF. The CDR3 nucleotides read TGCGCCAGCAGCCAAGGCCCCCCGGGACTAGCGGGAGCGGGGGAGACCCAGTACTTC.

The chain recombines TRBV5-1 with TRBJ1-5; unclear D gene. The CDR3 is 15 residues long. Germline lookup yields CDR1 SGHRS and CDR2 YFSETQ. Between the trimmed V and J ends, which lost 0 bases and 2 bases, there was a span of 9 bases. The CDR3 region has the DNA TGCGCCAGCAGCTTGGACCCAACTCGCAATCAGCCCCAGCATTTT. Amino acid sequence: CASSLDPTRNQPQHF.

CDR3 amino acids: CASSLLGASRSNTGELFF. In DNA form, the CDR3 reads TGTGCCAGCAGCTTACTGGGGGCGTCGAGATCGAACACCGGGGAGCTGTTTTTT. The gene calls are TRBV11-2 and TRBJ2-2; tentatively, D is TRBD1 (6 bases). Germline CDR1 and CDR2: SGHAT and FQNNGV. The V and J ends lost 2 bases and 0 bases respectively, with 16 bases between them. CDR3 length equals 18 residues. The full variable domain, with the rest looked up from reference TRBV11-2 and TRBJ2-2, is EAGVAQSPRYKIIEKRQSVAFWCNPISGHATLYWYQQILGQGPKLLIQFQNNGVVDDSQLPKDRFSAERLKGVDSTLKIQPAKLEDSAVYLCASSLLGASRSNTGELFFGEGSRLTVL.

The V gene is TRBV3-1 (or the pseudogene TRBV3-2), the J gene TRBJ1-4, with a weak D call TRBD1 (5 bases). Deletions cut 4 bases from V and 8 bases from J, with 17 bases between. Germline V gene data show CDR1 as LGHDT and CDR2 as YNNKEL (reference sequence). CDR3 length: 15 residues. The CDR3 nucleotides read TGTGCCAGCAGCCTTTTCGACAGAACAGGAGAAAAACTGTTTTTT. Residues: CASSLFDRTGEKLFF.

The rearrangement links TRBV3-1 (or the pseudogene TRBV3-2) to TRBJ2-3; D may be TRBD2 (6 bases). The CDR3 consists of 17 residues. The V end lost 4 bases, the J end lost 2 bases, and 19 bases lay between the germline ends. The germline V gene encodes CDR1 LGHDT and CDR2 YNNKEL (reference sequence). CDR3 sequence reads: CASSRYRRGRDTDTQYF. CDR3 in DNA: TGTGCCAGCAGCCGGTACCGGCGGGGACGGGACACAGATACGCAGTATTTT.

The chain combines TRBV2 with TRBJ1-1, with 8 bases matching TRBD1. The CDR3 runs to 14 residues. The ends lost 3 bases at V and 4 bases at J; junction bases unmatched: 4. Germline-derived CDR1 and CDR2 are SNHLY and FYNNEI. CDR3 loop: CASSERTGSTEAFF. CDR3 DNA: TGTGCCAGCAGTGAGAGGACAGGGAGCACTGAAGCTTTCTTT.

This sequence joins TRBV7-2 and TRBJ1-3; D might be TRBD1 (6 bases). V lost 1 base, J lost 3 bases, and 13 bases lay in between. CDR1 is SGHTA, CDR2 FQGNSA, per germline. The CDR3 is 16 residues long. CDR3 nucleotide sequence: TGTGCCAGCAGCTTAGTCGTACAGGGCTATGGAAACACCATATATTTT. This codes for CASSLVVQGYGNTIYF.

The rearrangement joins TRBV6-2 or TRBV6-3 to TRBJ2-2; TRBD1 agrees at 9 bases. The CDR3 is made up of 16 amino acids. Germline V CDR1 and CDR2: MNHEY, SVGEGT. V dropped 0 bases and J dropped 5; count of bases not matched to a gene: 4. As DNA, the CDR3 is TGTGCCAGCAGTTACTCCGGGACAGGGTGGACCGGGGAGCTGTTTTTT. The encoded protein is CASSYSGTGWTGELFF.

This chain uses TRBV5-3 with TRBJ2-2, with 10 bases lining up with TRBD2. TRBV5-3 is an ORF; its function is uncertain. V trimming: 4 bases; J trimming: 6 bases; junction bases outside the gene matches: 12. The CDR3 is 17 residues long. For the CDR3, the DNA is TGTGCCAGAAGCCTGGGACTAGCGAGACCCGGGGCCGGGGAGCTGTTTTTT. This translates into CARSLGLARPGAGELFF.

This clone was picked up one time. DNA for the CDR3: TGTGCCAGCAGTGAAAGAGTGACAGGCACAGATACGCAGTATTTT. Translating gives CASSERVTGTDTQYF. This rearrangement joins TRBV6-1 to TRBJ2-3; possible D gene TRBD1, 5 bases. CDR3 length: 15 amino acids. Per the germline V gene, CDR1 is MNHNS and CDR2 is SASEGT. V lost 2 bases and J lost 1, with 10 bases in between.

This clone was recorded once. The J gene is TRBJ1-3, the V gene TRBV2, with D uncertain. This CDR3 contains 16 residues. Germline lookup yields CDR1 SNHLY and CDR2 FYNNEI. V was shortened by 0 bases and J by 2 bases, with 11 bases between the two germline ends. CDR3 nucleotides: TGTGCCAGCAGTGAAGCGCGGGGAACGACTGGAAACACCATATATTTT. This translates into CASSEARGTTGNTIYF.

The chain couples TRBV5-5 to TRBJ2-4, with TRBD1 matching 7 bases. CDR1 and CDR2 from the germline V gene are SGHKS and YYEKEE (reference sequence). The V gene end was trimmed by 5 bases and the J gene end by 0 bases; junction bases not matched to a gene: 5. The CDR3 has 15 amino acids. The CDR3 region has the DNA TGTGCCAGCAGACGGGACAGAGTAGCCAAAAACATTCAGTACTTC. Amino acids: CASRRDRVAKNIQYF.

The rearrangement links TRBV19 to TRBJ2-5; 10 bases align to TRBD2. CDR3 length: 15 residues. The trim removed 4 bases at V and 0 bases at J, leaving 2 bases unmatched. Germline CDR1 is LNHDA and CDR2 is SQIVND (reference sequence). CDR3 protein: CASSTSGSNQETQYF. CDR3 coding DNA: TGTGCCAGTAGTACTAGCGGGAGCAACCAAGAGACCCAGTACTTC.

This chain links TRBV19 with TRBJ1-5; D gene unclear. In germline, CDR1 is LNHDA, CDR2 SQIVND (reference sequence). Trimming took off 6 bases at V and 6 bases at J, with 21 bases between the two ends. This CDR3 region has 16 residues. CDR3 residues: CASRVQEPGFGQPQHF. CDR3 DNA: TGTGCCAGTAGAGTCCAGGAGCCGGGGTTCGGTCAGCCCCAGCATTTT.

CDR3 sequence: CASSSREGQPQHF. The DNA of the CDR3 is TGTGCCAGTAGTTCTCGTGAGGGTCAGCCCCAGCATTTT. The V gene is TRBV19, the J gene TRBJ1-5; D unresolved. Deletions cut 5 bases from V and 6 bases from J, with 11 bases between. Per germline, CDR1 LNHDA and CDR2 SQIVND (reference sequence). The length of the CDR3 is 13 residues.

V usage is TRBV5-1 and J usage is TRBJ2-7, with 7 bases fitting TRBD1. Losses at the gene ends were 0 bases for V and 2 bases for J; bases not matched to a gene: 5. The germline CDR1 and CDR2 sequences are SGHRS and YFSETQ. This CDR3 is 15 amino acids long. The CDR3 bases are TGCGCCAGCAGCTTGGCCCCCGGGACAGCCTACGAGCAGTACTTC. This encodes CASSLAPGTAYEQYF.

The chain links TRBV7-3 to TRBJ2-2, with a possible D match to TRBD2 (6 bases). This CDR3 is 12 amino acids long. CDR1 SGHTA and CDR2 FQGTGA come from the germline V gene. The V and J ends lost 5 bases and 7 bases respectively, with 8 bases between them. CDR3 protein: CASSRGGGELFF. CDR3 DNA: TGTGCCAGCAGCAGGGGAGGCGGGGAGCTGTTTTTT.

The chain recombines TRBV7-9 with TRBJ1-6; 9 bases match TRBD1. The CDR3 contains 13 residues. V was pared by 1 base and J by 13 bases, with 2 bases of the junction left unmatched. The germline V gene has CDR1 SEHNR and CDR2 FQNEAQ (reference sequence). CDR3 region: CASSLVDRGPLHF. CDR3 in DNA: TGTGCCAGCAGCTTAGTGGACAGGGGTCCCCTCCACTTT.

For the CDR3, the DNA is TGTGCCAGCAGCTCAGACAGGGGACTCCAAGAGACCCAGTACTTC. Protein product: CASSSDRGLQETQYF. V gene TRBV7-2 combines with J gene TRBJ2-5; the match to TRBD1 covers 8 bases. The CDR3 extends over 15 amino acids. CDR1 is SGHTA and CDR2 is FQGNSA in the germline V gene. The V gene end was trimmed by 4 bases and the J gene end by 1 base; junction bases not matched to a gene: 5.

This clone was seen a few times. As DNA, the CDR3 is TGTGCCAGCAGCCTCCTGGTAGCGGGCGGGGCCAACGTCCTGACTTTC. Its translation is CASSLLVAGGANVLTF. The J gene is TRBJ2-6, the V gene TRBV28; 7 nucleotides agree with TRBD2. J lost 4 bases, V lost 6 bases, and 9 bases had no gene match. The CDR3 extends over 16 amino acids. The germline gives CDR1 MDHEN, CDR2 SYDVKM.

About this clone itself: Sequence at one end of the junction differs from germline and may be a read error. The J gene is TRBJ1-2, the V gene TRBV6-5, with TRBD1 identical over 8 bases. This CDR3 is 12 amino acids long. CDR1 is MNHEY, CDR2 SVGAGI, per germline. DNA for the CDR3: TGTGCCGGCAGGGGGCCAAACTATGGCTACACCTTC. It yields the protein CAGRGPNYGYTF.

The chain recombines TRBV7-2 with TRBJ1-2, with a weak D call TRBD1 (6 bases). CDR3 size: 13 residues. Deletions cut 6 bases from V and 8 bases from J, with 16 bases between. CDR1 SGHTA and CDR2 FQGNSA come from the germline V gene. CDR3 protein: CASSSTGLGGYTF. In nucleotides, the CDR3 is TGTGCCAGCAGTTCCACAGGGCTTGGCGGCTACACCTTC. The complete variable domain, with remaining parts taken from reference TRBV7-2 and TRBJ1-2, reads GAGVSQSPSNKVTEKGKDVELRCDPISGHTALYWYRQSLGQGLEFLIYFQGNSAPDKSGLPSDRFSAERTGGSVSTLTIQRTQQEDSAVYLCASSSTGLGGYTFGSGTRLTVV.